This passage covers 31 T cell receptor beta chains from one sample sequenced in a study of cytomegalovirus exposure and HLA in healthy donors. The method was immunoSEQ multiplex PCR; TCRdb's version includes in-frame clones alone and lacks a portion of them. Found here are some 120,000 clones, 85% to 90% of them singletons; the top ten hold 1.5% to 2%. The sample comprised PBMCs. The receptors stem from a woman aged 18-30 years in good health and CMV-seronegative.

The chain links TRBV9 to TRBJ2-3; maybe TRBD1 (5 bases). The CDR3 is made up of 15 amino acids. Trimming shortened V by 0 bases and J by 0 bases, and 8 bases separated the two germline ends. Germline CDR1 SGDLS, CDR2 YYNGEE. The CDR3 DNA is TGTGCCAGCAGCGTAGCTCCAGGGAGCACAGATACGCAGTATTTT. This codes for CASSVAPGSTDTQYF.

This clone was observed a handful of times. V is TRBV5-8 and J is TRBJ2-1; D may be TRBD2 (5 bases). This CDR3 comprises 18 residues. V was shortened by 4 bases and J by 5 bases, with 25 bases between the two germline ends. Germline CDR1 SGHTS, CDR2 YDEGEE. CDR3 bases: TGTGCCAGCAGCCCTTTCCCCTACTTCAAGCGGCCCAACAATGAGCAGTTCTTC. Translated: CASSPFPYFKRPNNEQFF.

This chain joins TRBV18 and TRBJ2-7; maybe TRBD1 (6 bases). Trimming cost V 0 bases and J 7 bases, with 10 bases left between them. Germline V CDR1 and CDR2: KGHSH, LQKENI. The CDR3 covers 13 residues. In DNA, the CDR3 is TGTGCCAGCTCACCACCGGACAGTCGGGAGCAGTACTTC. Protein sequence: CASSPPDSREQYF.

The rearrangement uses TRBV27 and TRBJ1-5; no firm D call. CDR3 length equals 13 residues. The V gene's germline CDR1 is MNHEY and CDR2 SMNVEV (reference sequence). V was clipped by 2 bases and J by 6 bases, with 8 bases between them. CDR3 in amino acids: CASSLTVRQPQHF. The CDR3 nucleotides read TGTGCCAGCAGTTTAACAGTTCGTCAGCCCCAGCATTTT.

The rearrangement links TRBV9 to TRBJ1-1; no reliable D call. V was trimmed by 1 base and J by 5 bases, leaving 9 bases between them. Germline-derived CDR1 and CDR2 are SGDLS and YYNGEE. This CDR3 has 13 residues. The CDR3 coding sequence is TGTGCCAGCAGCGTAAACTACCTTACTGAAGCTTTCTTT. Encoded protein: CASSVNYLTEAFF.

This clone showed up just a few times. V gene TRBV10-2 combines with J gene TRBJ2-7; the D gene is possibly TRBD1 (7 bases). The V end was cut by 3 bases, the J end by 6 bases, with 18 bases between. This CDR3 region has 15 residues. Germline lookup yields CDR1 WSHSY and CDR2 SAAADI. CDR3 DNA: TGCGCCAGCAGTGAAATTCAGGCAGGGGGGCGCGAGCAGTACTTC. Encoded protein: CASSEIQAGGREQYF.

This chain links TRBV5-1 with TRBJ1-6, with TRBD1 matching over 9 bases. The germline V gene has CDR1 SGHRS and CDR2 YFSETQ. The CDR3 is made up of 16 amino acids. V trimming: 0 bases; J trimming: 4 bases; junction bases outside the gene matches: 2. In DNA form, the CDR3 reads TGCGCCAGCAGCTTGGAAGGGACAGGGTATAATTCACCCCTCCACTTT. This translates into CASSLEGTGYNSPLHF.

DNA of the CDR3: TGTGCCAGCAGCCCCGCGGGACTCTGGACCAATGAGCAGTTCTTC. Protein sequence: CASSPAGLWTNEQFF. The chain couples TRBV7-2 to TRBJ2-1, with D maybe TRBD2 (6 bases). Trimming took 5 bases from V and 6 from J, leaving 17 bases between them. The CDR3 extends over 15 amino acids. The germline gives CDR1 SGHTA, CDR2 FQGNSA.

The chain links TRBV7-2 to TRBJ1-2, with TRBD1 matching 8 bases. Per the germline V gene, CDR1 is SGHTA and CDR2 is FQGNSA. J gave up 0 bases and V 5 bases, and 5 bases lay outside the gene matches. This CDR3 spans 15 amino acids. CDR3 sequence: CASSPQGGSNYGYTF. The CDR3 bases are TGTGCCAGCAGCCCACAGGGGGGATCTAACTATGGCTACACCTTC. Drawing the rest from reference TRBV7-2 and TRBJ1-2, the complete variable domain is GAGVSQSPSNKVTEKGKDVELRCDPISGHTALYWYRQSLGQGLEFLIYFQGNSAPDKSGLPSDRFSAERTGGSVSTLTIQRTQQEDSAVYLCASSPQGGSNYGYTFGSGTRLTVV.

The chain uses TRBV7-8 and TRBJ2-2; 13 bases align to TRBD2. CDR3 length: 16 amino acids. V shed 5 bases, J shed 5 bases, and the junction held 5 bases outside the gene matches. Germline values: CDR1 SGHVS, CDR2 FQNEAQ. CDR3 residues: CASSPGLAGVTGELFF. The CDR3 bases are TGTGCCAGCAGCCCAGGACTAGCGGGAGTAACCGGGGAGCTGTTTTTT. Filled out from reference TRBV7-8 and TRBJ2-2, the complete variable domain reads GAGVSQSPRYKVAKRGQDVALRCDPISGHVSLFWYQQALGQGPEFLTYFQNEAQLDKSGLPSDRFFAERPEGSVSTLKIQRTQQEDSAVYLCASSPGLAGVTGELFFGEGSRLTVL.

V and J are TRBV7-9 and TRBJ2-5; TRBD2 matches at 8 bases. CDR3 length: 16 amino acids. Germline CDR1 is SEHNR and CDR2 is FQNEAQ (reference sequence). V gave up 5 bases and J gave up 5 bases; unmatched junction bases: 13. The CDR3 DNA reads as TGTGCCAGCAGCCCACCTTCCCGGGGGGGTGGTGAGACCCAGTACTTC. This sequence encodes CASSPPSRGGGETQYF.

As concerns this clone: The junction differs from germline at one of its ends, possibly a read error. Other DNA sequences in this specimen translate into the identical CDR3. The chain recombines TRBV6-6 with TRBJ1-5; tentative D call: TRBD1 (6 bases). CDR1 and CDR2 (germline): MNHNY, SVGAGI (reference sequence). There are 15 residues in the CDR3. The CDR3 spells CASSYSGGGDQPQHF. The CDR3 region has the DNA TGTGCCAGCAGTTATTCGGGGGGCGGGGATCAGCCTCAGCATTTT.

This chain uses TRBV7-2 with TRBJ2-1; 13 bases fit TRBD2. The CDR3 is made up of 18 amino acids. Trimming took 5 bases from V and 7 from J; bases not matched to a gene: 14. The V gene's germline CDR1 is SGHTA and CDR2 FQGNSA. CDR3 in DNA: TGTGCCAGCAGCCCGAGATACAAGGGACTAGCGGGGATGAATGAGCAGTTCTTC. The encoded protein is CASSPRYKGLAGMNEQFF. Filled out from reference TRBV7-2 and TRBJ2-1, the complete variable domain reads GAGVSQSPSNKVTEKGKDVELRCDPISGHTALYWYRQSLGQGLEFLIYFQGNSAPDKSGLPSDRFSAERTGGSVSTLTIQRTQQEDSAVYLCASSPRYKGLAGMNEQFFGPGTRLTVL.

There are a few counts of this clone. The J gene is TRBJ2-7, the V gene TRBV19; weak D call: TRBD1 (6 bases). The length of the CDR3 is 14 residues. V dropped 2 bases and J dropped 6 bases, with 14 bases sitting between them. CDR1 and CDR2 from the germline V gene are LNHDA and SQIVND (reference sequence). The CDR3 DNA reads as TGTGCCAGTAGTATATCCGGCAGGGGAAGCGAGCAGTACTTC. Translated: CASSISGRGSEQYF.

The CDR3 DNA reads as TGTGCCAGCAGCAAGACAGCAAATTCACCCCTCCACTTT. It is translated as CASSKTANSPLHF. The V gene is TRBV5-8, the J gene TRBJ1-6; the D gene is possibly TRBD1 (5 bases). Germline CDR1 is SGHTS and CDR2 is YDEGEE. CDR3 length: 13 residues. V lost 4 bases and J 7 bases, leaving 9 bases between the germline ends.

The chain joins TRBV30 to TRBJ2-5, with no clear D. Trimming pared 5 bases from V and 5 bases from J, leaving 6 bases between. CDR1 is GTSNPN, CDR2 SVGIG, per germline (reference sequence). This CDR3 has 10 residues. The CDR3 sequence is CAWVGETQYF. The CDR3 DNA reads TGTGCCTGGGTCGGGGAGACCCAGTACTTC.

This rearrangement joins TRBV5-1 to TRBJ1-2; D is uncertain. Germline loops: CDR1 SGHRS, CDR2 YFSETQ. Trimming pared 0 bases from V and 1 base from J, leaving 13 bases between. The CDR3 totals 16 residues. CDR3 nucleotides: TGCGCCAGCAGCTTGGAGGTTCCGACGGGTAACTATGGCTACACCTTC. As protein: CASSLEVPTGNYGYTF. The variable domain in full, with the rest retrieved from reference TRBV5-1 and TRBJ1-2, is KAGVTQTPRYLIKTRGQQVTLSCSPISGHRSVSWYQQTPGQGLQFLFEYFSETQRNKGNFPGRFSGRQFSNSRSEMNVSTLELGDSALYLCASSLEVPTGNYGYTFGSGTRLTVV.

The rearrangement joins TRBV11-3 to TRBJ2-6; a weak D match, TRBD2 (6 bases). Germline assignment: CDR1 SGHNT and CDR2 YENEEA. V shed 5 bases and J shed 3 bases, with 14 bases lying between them. The CDR3 is 16 amino acids. The CDR3 coding sequence is TGTGCCAGCAGCCACAGGCCGGGGGTTGGGGCCAACGTCCTGACTTTC. It encodes CASSHRPGVGANVLTF.

This chain uses TRBV19 with TRBJ2-1; 9 nucleotides match TRBD1. There are 15 residues in the CDR3. CDR1 and CDR2 (germline): LNHDA, SQIVND (reference sequence). V shed 1 base and J 7 bases; nucleotides not matched to a gene: 5. CDR3 loop: CASSIVGTGRNEQFF. CDR3 DNA: TGTGCCAGTAGTATAGTTGGGACAGGGAGGAATGAGCAGTTCTTC.

The chain has TRBV19 and TRBJ2-2; tentative D call: TRBD1 (7 bases). CDR1 LNHDA and CDR2 SQIVND come from the germline V gene (reference sequence). The CDR3 totals 15 residues. Trimming shortened V by 7 bases and J by 4 bases, and 16 bases separated the two germline ends. CDR3 bases: TGTGCCAGTAAATTTTGGCAGGGGGGCACCGGGGAGCTGTTTTTT. Its protein product is CASKFWQGGTGELFF. Supplemented by reference TRBV19 and TRBJ2-2, the full variable domain reads DGGITQSPKYLFRKEGQNVTLSCEQNLNHDAMYWYRQDPGQGLRLIYYSQIVNDFQKGDIAEGYSVSREKKESFPLTVTSAQKNPTAFYLCASKFWQGGTGELFFGEGSRLTVL.

The genes are TRBV2 and TRBJ2-5, with 9 bases fitting TRBD2. Trimming took 3 bases from V and 2 from J; bases not matched to a gene: 16. The germline CDR1 and CDR2 sequences are SNHLY and FYNNEI. This CDR3 contains 19 residues. The CDR3 region is CASSEFPTSGKLLQETQYF. CDR3 in DNA: TGTGCCAGCAGTGAGTTTCCGACTAGCGGCAAACTCTTACAAGAGACCCAGTACTTC.

Here the CDR3 DNA reads TGTGCCAGCAGTCCCCCGGGACTAGCGAGGAACAATGAGCAGTTCTTC. It translates to CASSPPGLARNNEQFF. This chain links TRBV27 with TRBJ2-1; TRBD2 aligns across 10 bases. V lost 5 bases to trimming and J lost 5 bases; unmatched junction nucleotides: 9. Germline lookup yields CDR1 MNHEY and CDR2 SMNVEV (reference sequence). This CDR3 is 16 amino acids long.

This chain links TRBV6-6 with TRBJ2-7, with 11 bases aligning to TRBD2. Germline-derived CDR1 and CDR2 are MNHNY and SVGAGI (reference sequence). The CDR3 is 16 residues long. The junction had 11 bases not matched to a gene; V was cut back by 6 bases and J by 4 bases. The CDR3 DNA sequence: TGTGCCAGCAGCCCTGCCCTAGCGGGAGGTGGTTACGAGCAGTACTTC. This translates into CASSPALAGGGYEQYF.

V is TRBV5-1 and J is TRBJ2-3; maybe TRBD2 (5 bases). CDR1 is SGHRS, CDR2 YFSETQ, per germline. V lost 0 bases, J lost 5 bases, and 10 bases lay in between. This CDR3 comprises 14 residues. CDR3: CASSLGGVGDTQYF. The CDR3 nucleotides are TGCGCCAGCAGCTTGGGGGGAGTGGGAGATACGCAGTATTTT.

Only one count was recorded for this clone. The V gene is TRBV19, the J gene TRBJ1-5; 7 bases align to TRBD1. With 6 bases clipped from V and 0 bases from J, the junction kept 11 bases outside the gene matches. Germline values: CDR1 LNHDA, CDR2 SQIVND (reference sequence). This CDR3 spans 17 amino acids. In nucleotides, the CDR3 is TGTGCCAGTAGCCGGGACAGCCCCTTCGTTAGCAATCAGCCCCAGCATTTT. Translation: CASSRDSPFVSNQPQHF.

This clone appeared once. The CDR3 sequence is CASSPPGQSGGTGELFF. The CDR3 DNA sequence: TGTGCCAGCTCACCACCCGGACAGAGCGGAGGCACCGGGGAGCTGTTTTTT. The V and J genes are TRBV18 and TRBJ2-2, with a weak D call TRBD1 (6 bases). Germline V gives CDR1 KGHSH, CDR2 LQKENI. The CDR3 contains 17 residues. The germline V and J ends were trimmed by 0 bases and 4 bases, with 15 bases remaining between them.

The chain employs TRBV5-4 and TRBJ2-5, with 7 bases that match TRBD2. Germline-derived CDR1 and CDR2 are SGHNT and YYREEE (reference sequence). This CDR3 spans 16 amino acids. V was pared by 4 bases and J by 1 base, with 10 bases of the junction left unmatched. This chain's CDR3 is CASSAGTTPAQETQYF. The CDR3 DNA reads as TGTGCCAGCAGCGCGGGGACTACACCCGCCCAAGAGACCCAGTACTTC.

V gene TRBV6-5 combines with J gene TRBJ1-1; TRBD1 agrees at 7 bases. The CDR3 is made up of 16 amino acids. V shed 0 bases and J 5 bases; nucleotides not matched to a gene: 9. Germline CDR1 and CDR2: MNHEY and SVGAGI. In nucleotides, the CDR3 is TGTGCCAGCAGTTACTCGTTCCAGGGGGGCCAGACTGAAGCTTTCTTT. It codes for CASSYSFQGGQTEAFF.

V is TRBV2 and J is TRBJ2-3; the match to TRBD1 covers 11 bases. The CDR3 length is 15 residues. Trimming at V came to 6 bases and at J to 8 bases, leaving 10 bases not matched to a gene. CDR1 is SNHLY, CDR2 FYNNEI, per germline. The CDR3: CASRVGTGGVGTQYF. Here the CDR3 DNA reads TGTGCCAGCAGGGTTGGGACAGGGGGAGTGGGTACGCAGTATTTT.

The chain uses TRBV5-1 and TRBJ2-1; D is undetermined. Germline V lookup: CDR1 SGHRS, CDR2 YFSETQ. The CDR3 is 16 amino acids. Trimming stripped 0 bases from V and 0 bases from J, with 10 bases between. The CDR3 loop is CASSLDLVSSYNEQFF. CDR3 DNA sequence: TGCGCCAGCAGCTTGGATCTCGTCAGCTCCTACAATGAGCAGTTCTTC.

The count of this clone is one. The genes are TRBV6-6 and TRBJ1-5; D is unresolved. V was pared by 2 bases and J by 5 bases, with 10 bases between. The CDR3 has 14 amino acids. From germline, CDR1 is MNHNY and CDR2 SVGAGI (reference sequence). The CDR3 sequence is CASSYLSLDQPQHF. As DNA, the CDR3 is TGTGCCAGCAGTTACCTTAGTTTGGATCAGCCCCAGCATTTT.